Listed below are T cell receptor beta chains from one sample, sequenced in a study of blood T cell repertoires in COVID-19. The protocol was immunoSEQ multiplex PCR, while the TCRdb copy is restricted to in-frame clones and leaves out a portion. Found here are a few hundred thousand clones, about 79% of them singletons; the top ten hold about 3.3%. Sequenced material: PBMCs or T cells enriched from blood (not recorded which). The receptors derive from a woman aged 55-69 years who had recovered from COVID-19. Both conserved end residues are part of each CDR3. The D gene is left open where the match is weak. Rows may omit the clone size; those that give it use once, few, many or a size class.

D gene,clone size,J gene,V gene,CDR3 protein,CDR3 DNA
TRBD2,NA,TRBJ2-1,TRBV15,CATSSAGGNNEQFF,TGTGCCACCAGCAGCGCGGGGGGGAACAATGAGCAGTTCTTC
TRBD2,few,TRBJ2-7,TRBV7-2,CASRPTSGEQYF,TGTGCCAGCAGACCTACTAGCGGCGAGCAGTACTTC
NA,NA,TRBJ2-1,TRBV7-9,CASSLGSSYNEQFF,TGTGCCAGCAGCTTAGGGAGTAGTTACAATGAGCAGTTCTTC
TRBD2,NA,TRBJ2-3,TRBV3-1/TRBV3-2,CASSQAASGGGGHTQYF,TGTGCCAGCAGCCAAGCGGCTAGCGGGGGCGGGGGGCATACGCAGTATTTT
TRBD2,NA,TRBJ2-5,TRBV19,CASSIVSSGGMETQYF,TGTGCCAGTAGTATCGTTTCTAGCGGGGGGATGGAGACCCAGTACTTC
TRBD2,NA,TRBJ2-5,TRBV7-6,CASSLASGRDYQETQYF,TGTGCCAGCAGCTTAGCTAGCGGGAGGGATTACCAAGAGACCCAGTACTTC
NA,NA,TRBJ2-1,TRBV5-6,CASSGPRGNEQFF,TGTGCCAGCAGCGGCCCTAGGGGGAATGAGCAGTTCTTC
TRBD1,many,TRBJ1-6,TRBV7-2,CASSTTGAHNSPLHF,TGTGCCAGCAGCACCACAGGGGCGCATAATTCACCCCTCCACTTT
TRBD1,NA,TRBJ1-5,TRBV20-1,CSASTGVSQPQHF,TGCAGTGCCAGTACAGGGGTTTCTCAGCCCCAGCATTTT
TRBD2,NA,TRBJ2-7,TRBV5-1,CASIGEGTEQYF,TGCGCCAGCATAGGGGAGGGAACCGAGCAGTACTTC
TRBD1,NA,TRBJ1-1,TRBV12-5,CASRIVQGEANTEAFF,TGTGCTAGTCGTATCGTACAGGGGGAGGCGAACACTGAAGCTTTCTTT
NA,NA,TRBJ1-5,TRBV6-5,CASSYAGIDQPQHF,TGTGCCAGCAGTTACGCAGGGATCGATCAGCCCCAGCATTTT
NA,NA,TRBJ2-2,TRBV18,CASSLDMTNTGELFF,TGTGCCAGCTCACTGGACATGACGAACACCGGGGAGCTGTTTTTT
NA,NA,TRBJ2-5,TRBV6-5,CASTPSPTQETQYF,TGTGCCAGCACCCCCTCGCCTACCCAAGAGACCCAGTACTTC
TRBD2,NA,TRBJ2-2,TRBV5-8,CASSMPSGGFFIYTGELFF,TGTGCCAGCAGCATGCCTAGCGGGGGATTTTTTATTTACACCGGGGAGCTGTTTTTT
TRBD1,NA,TRBJ1-5,TRBV10-3,CASSGGGSNQPQHF,TGTGCCAGCTCAGGGGGTGGAAGCAATCAGCCCCAGCATTTT
NA,NA,TRBJ2-1,TRBV18,CASSPRLAPPALDEQFF,TGTGCCAGCTCACCGCGGCTAGCGCCACCCGCCTTGGATGAGCAGTTCTTC
TRBD2,NA,TRBJ2-5,TRBV19,CASSTGLAGEETQYF,TGTGCCAGTAGTACCGGACTAGCGGGAGAGGAGACCCAGTACTTC
TRBD1,few,TRBJ1-5,TRBV27,CASSSAGGSNQPQHF,TGTGCCAGCAGTTCAGCAGGGGGTAGCAATCAGCCCCAGCATTTT
NA,NA,TRBJ2-3,TRBV5-1,CASSPGGPVGDTQYF,TGCGCCAGCAGCCCTGGGGGCCCCGTTGGAGATACGCAGTATTTT
NA,NA,TRBJ1-1,TRBV2,CASRQGGTEAFF,TGTGCCAGCAGACAGGGTGGGACTGAAGCTTTCTTT
NA,few,TRBJ2-5,TRBV4-2,CASSQDAGRLAGTQYF,TGTGCCAGCAGCCAAGATGCGGGCAGGTTGGCGGGGACCCAGTACTTC
NA,NA,TRBJ2-1,TRBV12-3/TRBV12-4,CASSLAKRGEQFF,TGTGCCAGCAGTTTAGCGAAGAGAGGGGAGCAGTTCTTC
NA,few,TRBJ1-2,TRBV12-3/TRBV12-4,CASSLRQGYGYTF,TGTGCCAGCAGTTTAAGGCAGGGCTATGGCTACACCTTC
TRBD1,few,TRBJ1-1,TRBV27,CATKGLGGQGAEAFF,TGTGCCACCAAAGGGTTAGGGGGACAGGGCGCTGAAGCTTTCTTT
TRBD2,NA,TRBJ2-1,TRBV5-1,CASSKGLAGGLNEQFF,TGCGCCAGCAGCAAAGGACTAGCGGGGGGGCTCAATGAGCAGTTCTTC
NA,NA,TRBJ2-7,TRBV7-3,CASSLKTESYEQYF,TGTGCCAGCAGCTTGAAGACAGAGTCCTACGAGCAGTACTTC
TRBD1,NA,TRBJ1-2,TRBV6-5,CASSPDRGYGYTF,TGTGCCAGCAGTCCGGACAGGGGGTATGGCTACACCTTC
TRBD1,NA,TRBJ2-1,TRBV7-2,CASTPGQGHNEQFF,TGTGCCAGCACCCCGGGACAGGGGCACAATGAGCAGTTCTTC
TRBD1,NA,TRBJ1-1,TRBV11-3,CASSQQGGGTEAFF,TGTGCCAGCAGCCAGCAGGGGGGTGGTACTGAAGCTTTCTTT
NA,NA,TRBJ1-6,TRBV5-6,CASSSGGSSYNSPLHF,TGTGCCAGCAGCTCGGGGGGGAGCTCCTATAATTCACCCCTCCACTTT
TRBD2,NA,TRBJ2-2,TRBV29-1,CSVEWPSGFTGELFF,TGCAGCGTTGAATGGCCTAGCGGATTCACCGGGGAGCTGTTTTTT
NA,NA,TRBJ1-2,TRBV5-1,CASSATGSYGYTF,TGCGCCAGCAGCGCAACAGGGTCCTATGGCTACACCTTC
TRBD2,NA,TRBJ2-1,TRBV2,CASMGGASGSTSYNEQFF,TGTGCCAGCATGGGGGGGGCTAGCGGGAGCACATCCTACAATGAGCAGTTCTTC
TRBD1,once,TRBJ1-1,TRBV6-5,CASSFRTGRTEAFF,TGTGCCAGCAGTTTCCGGACAGGGAGGACTGAAGCTTTCTTT
TRBD2,NA,TRBJ2-1,TRBV5-1,CASSLGGRALDEQFF,TGCGCCAGCAGCTTGGGCGGGAGGGCCCTTGATGAGCAGTTCTTC
NA,NA,TRBJ1-1,TRBV7-2,CASSFSPNTEAFF,TGTGCCAGCAGCTTCTCCCCGAACACTGAAGCTTTCTTT
NA,once,TRBJ1-3,TRBV20-1,CSGTGGNTIYF,TGCAGTGGTACAGGGGGAAACACCATATATTTT
TRBD1,NA,TRBJ2-1,TRBV5-1,CASRILMTGGVSNEQFF,TGCGCCAGCAGGATCCTCATGACAGGGGGCGTATCGAATGAGCAGTTCTTC
NA,once,TRBJ2-1,TRBV21-1,CASSTADETGGFSSYNEQFF,TGTGCCAGCAGCACTGCGGATGAGACAGGGGGCTTTAGCTCCTACAATGAGCAGTTCTTC
TRBD2,NA,TRBJ2-7,TRBV7-9,CASGRGVVVEQYF,TGTGCCAGCGGACGGGGGGTGGTTGTCGAGCAGTACTTC
NA,NA,TRBJ1-5,TRBV2,CASSEATRGGQPQHF,TGTGCCAGCAGTGAAGCTACCAGGGGCGGTCAGCCCCAGCATTTT
NA,NA,TRBJ1-5,TRBV4-2,CASSQAWTDYQPQHF,TGTGCCAGCAGCCAAGCATGGACAGATTATCAGCCCCAGCATTTT
TRBD1,once,TRBJ1-5,TRBV7-8,CASSLRTGSINQPQHF,TGTGCCAGCAGCTTAAGGACAGGATCCATCAATCAGCCCCAGCATTTT